What follows describes a single TCR beta chain. Ophthalmopathy in the patients scored at least 3 on Clinical Activity Score and at least 4 on NOSPECS grade, lasting under 3 months. Regions amplified from RNA transcripts were the TCR beta CDR3 regions. With the HTBI primer set, the TCR CDR3 went through a first round of RT-PCR. MiXCR, run by TCRdb on the multiplex PCR reads, gives a single entry per CDR3 protein. The table has hundreds of thousands of distinct CDR3 sequences, roughly 14% seen once. This specimen belongs to a study of T cells in Graves' hyperthyroidism and ophthalmopathy. Looked up from germline, CDR1 is DFQATT and CDR2 is SNEGSKA (reference sequence). The CDR3 has 13 residues.

The chain employs TRBV20-1 and TRBJ2-1; tentatively, D is TRBD1 (5 bases). The receptor comes from a man aged 18 to 35 with Graves' ophthalmopathy. The sequencing input was blood. The CDR3 nucleotides read TGCAGCCCAGGTAGGGGTTGGTACAATGAGCAGTTCTTC. Amino acid sequence: CSPGRGWYNEQFF.